The clone carrying this TCR beta chain was recorded many times. These data are taken from a study of T cells in Graves' hyperthyroidism and ophthalmopathy. Germline values: CDR1 SGHTA, CDR2 FQGTGA. The length of the CDR3 is 13 residues. V gave up 5 bases and J gave up 3 bases, with 8 bases separating them. Regions amplified from RNA transcripts were the TCR beta CDR3 regions. TCR CDR3 underwent first-round RT-PCR with the HTBI primer set. TCRdb called the multiplex PCR reads again in MiXCR, with one record for every CDR3 protein. This repertoire shows about 260,000 distinct CDR3 sequences, about 15% found once; its top ten account for around 30%.

The receptor was isolated from a young woman with Graves' ophthalmopathy. The gene calls are TRBV7-3 and TRBJ1-5; D unresolved. The sequenced sample was blood. CDR3 nucleotide sequence: TGTGCCAGCAGCCAGTGGGCCAATCAGCCCCAGCATTTT. Its translation: CASSQWANQPQHF.